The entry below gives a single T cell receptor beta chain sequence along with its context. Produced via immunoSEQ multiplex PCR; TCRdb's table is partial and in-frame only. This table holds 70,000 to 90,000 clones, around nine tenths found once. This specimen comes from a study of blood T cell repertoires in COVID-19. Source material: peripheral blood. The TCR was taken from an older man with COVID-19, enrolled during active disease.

CDR3 sequence reads: CASSDSAGAYEQYF. The CDR3 bases are TGTGCCAGCAGTGACTCTGCGGGAGCCTACGAGCAGTACTTC. The chain links TRBV6-4 to TRBJ2-7; TRBD2 matches at 7 bases. The CDR3 has 14 amino acids. V gave up 0 bases and J gave up 2 bases; unmatched junction bases: 1. Germline V CDR1 and CDR2: MRHNA, SNTAGT.